These 27 T cell receptor beta chains were all obtained from the same sample, sequenced in a study of identifying expanded T cells in peripheral blood. The data were produced by immunoSEQ multiplex PCR, yet TCRdb's version contains in-frame clones alone and is incomplete. The data show 95,000 or so clones, 86% seen once. The sample consisted of blood. These receptors were obtained from a person aged 18 to 69 in good health.

This chain uses TRBV7-9 with TRBJ1-1; D is uncertain. CDR1 and CDR2 from the germline V gene are SEHNR and FQNEAQ (reference sequence). The CDR3 contains 11 residues. V was trimmed by 2 bases and J by 6 bases, leaving 4 bases between them. DNA for the CDR3: TGTGCCAGCAGCTTAAATGCTGAAGCTTTCTTT. Translation: CASSLNAEAFF.

The chain combines TRBV10-3 with TRBJ1-5; unclear D gene. Trimming took off 2 bases at V and 3 bases at J, with 5 bases between the two ends. This CDR3 region has 13 residues. The V gene's germline CDR1 is ENHRY and CDR2 SYGVKD. This CDR3 is CAISEGNNQPQHF. The CDR3 bases are TGTGCCATCAGTGAGGGAAACAATCAGCCCCAGCATTTT.

This clone has only one observation. V and J are TRBV30 and TRBJ1-1; no definite D call. CDR1 and CDR2 from the germline V gene are GTSNPN and SVGIG (reference sequence). The length of the CDR3 is 11 residues. Trimming pared 3 bases from V and 6 bases from J, leaving 8 bases between. CDR3: CAWSLRAEAFF. In DNA, the CDR3 is TGTGCCTGGAGCCTGAGGGCTGAAGCTTTCTTT.

The chain links TRBV5-1 to TRBJ1-1; TRBD1 might be the D (6 bases). The CDR3 is 14 amino acids. Deletions cut 7 bases from V and 4 bases from J, with 17 bases between. Germline values: CDR1 SGHRS, CDR2 YFSETQ. CDR3 in amino acids: CASGTTGLGTEAFF. Here the CDR3 DNA reads TGCGCCAGCGGAACCACAGGGTTGGGCACTGAAGCTTTCTTT.

The sample holds one count of this clone. The chain combines TRBV7-9 with TRBJ1-3; D not resolved. Per germline, CDR1 SEHNR and CDR2 FQNEAQ (reference sequence). The CDR3 totals 15 residues. V was trimmed by 7 bases and J by 0 bases, leaving 13 bases between them. CDR3 DNA: TGTGCCAGCACCCCGAGGCAACTCTCTGGAAACACCATATATTTT. Its protein is CASTPRQLSGNTIYF.

V is TRBV5-4 and J is TRBJ1-2, with D perhaps matching TRBD1 (5 bases). Between the trimmed V and J ends, which lost 3 bases and 3 bases, there was a span of 12 bases. The CDR3 length is 14 residues. CDR1 is SGHNT, CDR2 YYREEE, per germline (reference sequence). The CDR3 nucleotides read TGTGCCAGCAGCTCCCTACAGGATTACTATGGCTACACCTTC. Its translation is CASSSLQDYYGYTF.

A single count supports this clone. A junction end diverges from the germline sequence, so it may reflect a read error. The J gene is TRBJ2-7, the V gene TRBV6-6; D possibly corresponds to TRBD1 (5 bases). In germline, CDR1 is MNHNY, CDR2 SVGAGI (reference sequence). CDR3 length: 15 residues. The DNA for the CDR3 is TGTGCCAGCAGTTTAGCAGGGCAAACCTCCTTCGAGCAGTACTTC. Residues: CASSLAGQTSFEQYF.

The chain has TRBV7-9 and TRBJ1-2; D may be TRBD1 (6 bases). Trimming shortened V by 5 bases and J by 2 bases, and 15 bases separated the two germline ends. The germline V gene encodes CDR1 SEHNR and CDR2 FQNEAQ (reference sequence). The CDR3 covers 15 residues. Here the CDR3 reads CASSARSRGNYGYTF. In DNA form, the CDR3 reads TGTGCCAGCAGCGCACGAAGCAGGGGAAACTATGGCTACACCTTC.

This sequence joins TRBV5-4 and TRBJ1-2; possibly TRBD1 for D (6 bases). The V and J ends lost 3 bases and 7 bases respectively, with 22 bases between them. Germline V gene lookup returns CDR1 SGHNT and CDR2 YYREEE (reference sequence). The CDR3 is 16 residues long. The DNA for the CDR3 is TGTGCCAGCAGCTCCCGAATTGTACAGGGAAGCCGTGGCTACACCTTC. The encoded protein is CASSSRIVQGSRGYTF.

DNA for the CDR3: TGTGCCAGCTCGAACAGCGGGGACACCATATATTTT. Protein: CASSNSGDTIYF. The chain employs TRBV2 and TRBJ1-3, with D hard to call. This CDR3 is 12 amino acids long. Trimming left V 8 bases short and J 8 bases short, with 13 bases between. Germline lookup yields CDR1 SNHLY and CDR2 FYNNEI.

The CDR3 protein is CASSQRIDQPQHF. The DNA of the CDR3 is TGTGCCAGCAGCCAGAGGATTGACCAGCCCCAGCATTTT. The chain is built from TRBV7-2 and TRBJ1-5; D unclear. The V gene's germline CDR1 is SGHTA and CDR2 FQGNSA. The CDR3 length is 13 residues. V gave up 5 bases and J gave up 7 bases, with 12 bases separating them.

The chain couples TRBV12-1 to TRBJ1-2; TRBD1, the D gene given by the table, was not confirmed from the DNA. TRBV12-1 has pseudogene status. The CDR3 has 17 amino acids. CDR3: CASSHTAQGTVGYGYTF. The DNA for the CDR3 is TGTGCCAGCAGCCACACCGCCCAGGGGACCGTGGGCTATGGCTACACCTTC.

The rearrangement uses TRBV9 and TRBJ1-2; 7 bases are a match to TRBD1. CDR1 and CDR2 (germline): SGDLS, YYNGEE. This CDR3 has 12 amino acids. J lost 5 bases, V lost 7 bases, and 5 bases had no gene match. For the CDR3, the DNA is TGTGCCAGCTCTGAGACAGGGTATGGCTACACCTTC. Protein sequence: CASSETGYGYTF. The full variable domain, with the rest looked up from reference TRBV9 and TRBJ1-2, is DSGVTQTPKHLITATGQRVTLRCSPRSGDLSVYWYQQSLDQGLQFLIQYYNGEERAKGNILERFSAQQFPDLHSELNLSSLELGDSALYFCASSETGYGYTFGSGTRLTVV.

CDR3 sequence reads: CASSAQTALQPQHF. The CDR3 DNA follows: TGTGCCAGCAGTGCACAGACAGCTTTACAGCCCCAGCATTTT. The chain employs TRBV2 and TRBJ1-5, with D possibly TRBD1 on 5 matching bases. CDR3 length: 14 residues. The V and J ends lost 4 bases and 7 bases respectively, with 14 bases between them. CDR1 is SNHLY, CDR2 FYNNEI, per germline.

The rearrangement links TRBV4-3 to TRBJ1-2, with D possibly TRBD1 on 5 matching bases. Deletions cut 0 bases from V and 4 bases from J, with 9 bases between. This CDR3 comprises 14 residues. The germline V gene has CDR1 LGHNA and CDR2 YSLEER. In DNA, the CDR3 is TGCGCCAGCAGCCAAGATGGGGGGATCTATGGCTACACCTTC. It specifies CASSQDGGIYGYTF.

Notes on this clone: One end of the junction fails to match germline, which may point to a read error. V and J are TRBV5-6 and TRBJ2-7; 7 bases agree with TRBD2. The germline V gene has CDR1 SGHDT and CDR2 YYEEEE. The CDR3 covers 15 residues. CDR3 sequence reads: CASSSRGELYALMDF. The CDR3 DNA reads as TGTGCCAGCAGCAGCCGGGGGGAATTATACGCTTTGATGGACTTC. Supplemented by reference TRBV5-6 and TRBJ2-7, the full variable domain reads DAGVTQSPTHLIKTRGQQVTLRCSPKSGHDTVSWYQQALGQGPQFIFQYYEEEERQRGNFPDRFSGHQFPNYSSELNVNALLLGDSALYLCASSSRGELYALMDFGPGTRLTVT.

This rearrangement joins TRBV19 to TRBJ2-3; 11 nucleotides align to TRBD1. This CDR3 is built from 16 residues. Trimming took 6 bases from V and 2 from J; bases not matched to a gene: 7. CDR1 and CDR2 from the germline V gene are LNHDA and SQIVND (reference sequence). Here the CDR3 DNA reads TGTGCCAGTAGCCCGTTTGGACAGGGGGCCACAGATACGCAGTATTTT. Translating gives CASSPFGQGATDTQYF. Together with reference TRBV19 and TRBJ2-3, the CDR3 gives the full variable domain: DGGITQSPKYLFRKEGQNVTLSCEQNLNHDAMYWYRQDPGQGLRLIYYSQIVNDFQKGDIAEGYSVSREKKESFPLTVTSAQKNPTAFYLCASSPFGQGATDTQYFGPGTRLTVL.

The J gene is TRBJ2-7, the V gene TRBV11-2; 9 nucleotides align to TRBD1. V was pared by 1 base and J by 1 base, with 2 bases of the junction left unmatched. This CDR3 contains 15 residues. CDR1 and CDR2 from the germline V gene are SGHAT and FQNNGV. CDR3 nucleotide sequence: TGTGCCAGCAGCTTAGTAGGGACAGGGTCCTACGAGCAGTACTTC. It codes for CASSLVGTGSYEQYF.

The chain couples TRBV19 to TRBJ2-7; D is uncertain. Germline loops: CDR1 LNHDA, CDR2 SQIVND (reference sequence). Trimming left V 5 bases short and J 0 bases short, with 11 bases between. This CDR3 is built from 14 residues. CDR3 amino acids: CASSSRTNSYEQYF. The CDR3 region has the DNA TGTGCCAGTAGTTCCAGAACTAACTCCTACGAGCAGTACTTC.

The chain couples TRBV2 to TRBJ2-3, with a possible D match to TRBD2 (6 bases). Trimming took 0 bases from V and 4 from J, leaving 14 bases between them. The V gene's germline CDR1 is SNHLY and CDR2 FYNNEI. CDR3 length: 16 amino acids. The CDR3, as DNA: TGTGCCAGCAGTGAAGCGCAGCGGGCGGAGGCAGATACGCAGTATTTT. Translating gives CASSEAQRAEADTQYF.

This clone was seen only once. The chain recombines TRBV18 with TRBJ1-1; perhaps TRBD1 as D (5 bases). The germline CDR1 and CDR2 sequences are KGHSH and LQKENI. V lost 4 bases and J 1 base, leaving 7 bases between the germline ends. The CDR3 is made up of 13 amino acids. CDR3 residues: CASSQGSNTEAFF. CDR3 bases: TGTGCCAGCTCACAGGGGTCGAACACTGAAGCTTTCTTT.

This clone was found once. The V and J genes are TRBV29-1 and TRBJ2-7; 9 nucleotides align to TRBD1. V was pared by 7 bases and J by 5 bases, with 3 bases of the junction left unmatched. The V gene's germline CDR1 is SQVTM and CDR2 ANQGSEA. The CDR3 spans 11 residues. The CDR3 loop is CSGGQGNEQYF. The CDR3 DNA sequence: TGCAGCGGTGGACAGGGGAACGAGCAGTACTTC.

The rearrangement joins TRBV7-9 to TRBJ2-3; no reliable D call. Germline assignment: CDR1 SEHNR and CDR2 FQNEAQ (reference sequence). The CDR3 runs to 15 residues. Between the trimmed V and J ends, which lost 5 bases and 0 bases, there was a span of 12 bases. The CDR3 protein is CASSARAVSTDTQYF. The DNA for the CDR3 is TGTGCCAGCAGCGCCCGGGCCGTTAGCACAGATACGCAGTATTTT.

CDR3: CASSPPGAHYNEQFF. The CDR3 DNA reads as TGTGCCAGCAGCCCGCCCGGGGCCCACTACAATGAGCAGTTCTTC. The chain combines TRBV7-6 with TRBJ2-1; D tentatively fits TRBD1 or TRBD2 (5 bases each). The germline gives CDR1 SGHVS, CDR2 FNYEAQ. The V end was cut by 5 bases, the J end by 3 bases, with 14 bases between. This CDR3 is 15 amino acids long.

This chain joins TRBV25-1 and TRBJ2-7; perhaps TRBD1 as D (6 bases). The germline gives CDR1 MGHDK, CDR2 SYGVNS. Trimming pared 6 bases from V and 2 bases from J, leaving 11 bases between. CDR3 length: 13 residues. CDR3 coding DNA: TGTGCCAGCAGAGGACAGTCCCCCTACGAGCAGTACTTC. Its protein is CASRGQSPYEQYF.

J is TRBJ1-4 and V is TRBV7-9; TRBD1 matches at 7 bases. The ends lost 3 bases at V and 3 bases at J; junction bases unmatched: 4. The length of the CDR3 is 15 residues. Per the germline V gene, CDR1 is SEHNR and CDR2 is FQNEAQ (reference sequence). CDR3 coding DNA: TGTGCCAGCAGCTTGAGACAGGGATCTAATGAAAAACTGTTTTTT. As protein: CASSLRQGSNEKLFF.

The chain recombines TRBV11-2 with TRBJ2-5; the D gene is possibly TRBD2 (6 bases). The CDR3 extends over 13 amino acids. The ends were cut back, 7 bases at V and 4 bases at J, with 13 bases in the middle. The germline gives CDR1 SGHAT, CDR2 FQNNGV. This CDR3 reads CASTVGGGETQYF. CDR3 nucleotide sequence: TGTGCCAGCACCGTGGGGGGTGGAGAGACCCAGTACTTC. Full variable domain (rest looked up from reference TRBV11-2 and TRBJ2-5): EAGVAQSPRYKIIEKRQSVAFWCNPISGHATLYWYQQILGQGPKLLIQFQNNGVVDDSQLPKDRFSAERLKGVDSTLKIQPAKLEDSAVYLCASTVGGGETQYFGPGTRLLVL.